The sequence of this T cell receptor (beta chain) was determined in a study of blood T cell repertoires in COVID-19. Study information: COVID-19 samples, acute and convalescent, were from the United States, Italy and Spain. In each case, the material was cDNA or gDNA derived from T cells, B-cell-depleted T cells, or PBMCs.

Germline V gene lookup returns CDR1 SNHLY and CDR2 FYNNEI. This CDR3 region has 13 residues. V was pared by 6 bases and J by 8 bases, with 16 bases between. Original processing methods: Reference gene primer amplification gave estimated nucleated cell counts. Only in-frame clones appear in the TCRdb table, and some are missing; sequencing was by immunoSEQ multiplex PCR. V and J calls and clone size come straight from that table; D and trimming were deduced from the DNA. The table records 300,000 to 400,000 clones, 88% of them present only once. The source is a woman between 45 and 65 years old with active or convalescent COVID-19. The V call is TRBV2, the J call TRBJ1-2, with D possibly TRBD1 on 6 matching bases. Specimen: peripheral blood. The CDR3 sequence is CASSKDSPRGYTF. CDR3 nucleotide sequence: TGTGCCAGCAGCAAGGACAGCCCCCGCGGCTACACCTTC.